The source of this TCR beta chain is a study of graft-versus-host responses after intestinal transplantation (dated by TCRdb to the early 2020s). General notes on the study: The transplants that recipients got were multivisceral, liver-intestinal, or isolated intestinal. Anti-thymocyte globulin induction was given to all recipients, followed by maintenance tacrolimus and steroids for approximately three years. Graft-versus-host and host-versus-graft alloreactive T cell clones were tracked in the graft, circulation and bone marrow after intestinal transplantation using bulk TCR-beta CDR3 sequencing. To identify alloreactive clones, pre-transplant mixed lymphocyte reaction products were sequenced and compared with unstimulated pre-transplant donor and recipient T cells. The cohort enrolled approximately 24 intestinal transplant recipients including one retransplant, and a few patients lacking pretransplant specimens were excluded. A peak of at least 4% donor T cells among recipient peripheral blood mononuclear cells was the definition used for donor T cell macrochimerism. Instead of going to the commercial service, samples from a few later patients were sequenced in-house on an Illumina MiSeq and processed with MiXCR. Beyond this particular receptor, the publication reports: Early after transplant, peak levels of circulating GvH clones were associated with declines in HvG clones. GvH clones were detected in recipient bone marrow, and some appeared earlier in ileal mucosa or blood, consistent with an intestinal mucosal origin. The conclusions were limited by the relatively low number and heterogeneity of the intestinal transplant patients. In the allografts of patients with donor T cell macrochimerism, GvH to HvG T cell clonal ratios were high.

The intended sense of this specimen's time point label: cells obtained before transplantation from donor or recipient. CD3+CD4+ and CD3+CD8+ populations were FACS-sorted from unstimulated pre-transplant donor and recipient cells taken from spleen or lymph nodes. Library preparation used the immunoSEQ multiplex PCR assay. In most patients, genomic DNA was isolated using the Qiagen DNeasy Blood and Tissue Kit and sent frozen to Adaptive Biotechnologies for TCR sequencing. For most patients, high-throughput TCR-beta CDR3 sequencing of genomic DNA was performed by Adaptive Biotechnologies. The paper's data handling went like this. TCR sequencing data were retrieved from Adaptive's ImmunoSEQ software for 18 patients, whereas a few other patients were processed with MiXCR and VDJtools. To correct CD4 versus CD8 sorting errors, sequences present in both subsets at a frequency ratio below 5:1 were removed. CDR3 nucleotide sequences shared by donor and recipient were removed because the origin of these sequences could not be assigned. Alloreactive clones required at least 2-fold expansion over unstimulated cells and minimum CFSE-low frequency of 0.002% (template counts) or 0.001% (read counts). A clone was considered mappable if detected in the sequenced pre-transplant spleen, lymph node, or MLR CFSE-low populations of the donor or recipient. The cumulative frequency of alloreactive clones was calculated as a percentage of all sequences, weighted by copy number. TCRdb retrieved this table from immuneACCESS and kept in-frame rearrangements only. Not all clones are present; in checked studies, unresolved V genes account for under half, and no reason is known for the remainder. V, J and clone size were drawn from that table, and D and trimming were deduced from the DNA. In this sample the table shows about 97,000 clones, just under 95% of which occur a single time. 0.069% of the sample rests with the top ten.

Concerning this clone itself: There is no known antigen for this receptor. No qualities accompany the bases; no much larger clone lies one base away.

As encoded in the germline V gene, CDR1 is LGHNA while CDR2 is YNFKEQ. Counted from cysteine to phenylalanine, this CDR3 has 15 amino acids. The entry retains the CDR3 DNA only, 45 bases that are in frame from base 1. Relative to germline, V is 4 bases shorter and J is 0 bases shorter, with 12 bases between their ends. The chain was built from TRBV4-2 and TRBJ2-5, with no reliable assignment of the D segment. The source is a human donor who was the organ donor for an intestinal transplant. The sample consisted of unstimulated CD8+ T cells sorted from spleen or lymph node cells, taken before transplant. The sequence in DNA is TGTGCCAGCAGCCCCTCTTTTGGCAACCAAGAGACCCAGTACTTC. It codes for CASSPSFGNQETQYF.